The clone carrying this TCR beta chain was recorded at least ten times. This specimen belongs to a study of early T cells in non-severe SARS-CoV-2 infection. TCRdb itself ran the 5' RACE reads through MiXCR, one entry per CDR3 protein. The sample contains over 30,000 distinct CDR3 sequences, about 4.9% of which appear only once. Germline CDR1 and CDR2: GTSNPN and SVGIG (reference sequence). The CDR3 totals 12 residues. Trimming removed 2 bases from V and 4 bases from J, with 8 bases in between. The origin of this receptor is an adult who was a healthcare worker with PCR-confirmed SARS-CoV-2 infection or an uninfected control (not recorded which). The gene calls are TRBV30 and TRBJ1-2, with D possibly matching TRBD1 (5 bases). The source material was whole blood. The CDR3 region is CAWSQGGYGYTF. CDR3 nucleotide sequence: TGTGCCTGGAGTCAGGGCGGCTATGGCTACACCTTC.